This T cell receptor (beta chain) was recorded in a study of persistence of HIV-infected CD4 T cells. Across the whole study: Up to roughly 200 mL blood was drawn at multiple time points; a couple of donors had single-time leukapheresis.

The libraries were made with immunoSEQ version 4 in survey mode. TCRdb keeps only in-frame clones here, not all; method: immunoSEQ multiplex PCR. Among 25,000 to 35,000 clones listed, roughly 71% were seen once. Details on this clone: Its antigen remains unidentified.

V was cut by 1 base and J by 6 bases, with 7 bases left in between. Per the germline V gene, CDR1 is SGHTA and CDR2 is FQGNSA. This CDR3 has 13 amino acids. Overlapping HIV-1 Gag 15-mer peptides at around 1 ug per peptide per mL were used. CD4+ T cells upregulating both CD40 ligand and CD69 were sorted as responding cells. These HIV-1-infected adults initiated suppressive ART in chronic infection. CD8-depleted PBMCs were stimulated around 17 hours with anti-CD28/CD49d costimulation, CD40-blocking antibody and enfuvirtide. Study-wide results and caveats: CMV- and Gag-responding cells had lower TCRbeta richness than CD3/CD28-responding cells.

Material: CD4+ T cells sorted from PBMCs after roughly 17-hour stimulation, obtained from a patient who received antiretroviral therapy. This clonotype was sampled from an adult man with HIV who was CMV-seropositive. The J gene is TRBJ2-1, the V gene TRBV7-2; D remains ambiguous. The CDR3 region has the DNA TGTGCCAGCAGCTTAGAGAGCCGCAATGAGCAGTTCTTC. Encoded protein: CASSLESRNEQFF. The whole variable domain, remainder taken from reference TRBV7-2 and TRBJ2-1, is GAGVSQSPSNKVTEKGKDVELRCDPISGHTALYWYRQSLGQGLEFLIYFQGNSAPDKSGLPSDRFSAERTGGSVSTLTIQRTQQEDSAVYLCASSLESRNEQFFGPGTRLTVL.